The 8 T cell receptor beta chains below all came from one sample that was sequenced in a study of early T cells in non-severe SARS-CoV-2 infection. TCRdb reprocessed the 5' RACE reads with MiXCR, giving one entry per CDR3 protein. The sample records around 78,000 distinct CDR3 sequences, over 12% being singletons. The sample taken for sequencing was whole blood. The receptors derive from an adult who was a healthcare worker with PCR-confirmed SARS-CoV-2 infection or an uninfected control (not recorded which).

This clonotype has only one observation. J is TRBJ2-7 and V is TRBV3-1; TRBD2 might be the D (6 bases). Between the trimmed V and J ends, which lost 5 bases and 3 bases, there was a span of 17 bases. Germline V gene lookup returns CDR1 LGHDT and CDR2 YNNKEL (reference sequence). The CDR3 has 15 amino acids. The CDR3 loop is CASSGGLALNYEQYF. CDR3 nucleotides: TGTGCCAGCAGCGGCGGGCTAGCGCTGAACTACGAGCAGTACTTC.

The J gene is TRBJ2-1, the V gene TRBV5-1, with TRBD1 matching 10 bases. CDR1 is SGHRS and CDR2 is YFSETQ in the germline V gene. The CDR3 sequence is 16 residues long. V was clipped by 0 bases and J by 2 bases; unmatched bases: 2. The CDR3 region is CASSLDGTGAYNEQFF. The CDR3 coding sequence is TGCGCCAGCAGCTTGGACGGGACAGGGGCCTACAATGAGCAGTTCTTC.

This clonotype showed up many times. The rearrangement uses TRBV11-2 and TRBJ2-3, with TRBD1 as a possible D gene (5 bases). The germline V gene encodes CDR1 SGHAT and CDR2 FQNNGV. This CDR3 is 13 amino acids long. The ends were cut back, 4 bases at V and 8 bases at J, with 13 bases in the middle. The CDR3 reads CASSSPRRVTQYF. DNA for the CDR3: TGTGCCAGCAGCTCCCCTCGCAGGGTTACGCAGTATTTT.

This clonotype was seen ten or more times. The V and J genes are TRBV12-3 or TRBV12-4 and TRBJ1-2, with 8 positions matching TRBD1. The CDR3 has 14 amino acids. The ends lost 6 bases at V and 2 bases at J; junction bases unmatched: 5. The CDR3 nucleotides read TGTGCCAGCAGCCGGACAGGGAAAAACTATGGCTACACCTTC. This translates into CASSRTGKNYGYTF.

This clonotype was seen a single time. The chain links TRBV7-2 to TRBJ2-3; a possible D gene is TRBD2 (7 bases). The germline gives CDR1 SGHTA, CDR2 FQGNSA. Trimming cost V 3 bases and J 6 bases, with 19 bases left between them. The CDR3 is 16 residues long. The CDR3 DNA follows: TGTGCCAGCAGCTTGTTGATTGGGGGGGGCCGGGATACGCAGTATTTT. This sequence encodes CASSLLIGGGRDTQYF. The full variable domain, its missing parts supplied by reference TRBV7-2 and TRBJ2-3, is GAGVSQSPSNKVTEKGKDVELRCDPISGHTALYWYRQSLGQGLEFLIYFQGNSAPDKSGLPSDRFSAERTGGSVSTLTIQRTQQEDSAVYLCASSLLIGGGRDTQYFGPGTRLTVL.

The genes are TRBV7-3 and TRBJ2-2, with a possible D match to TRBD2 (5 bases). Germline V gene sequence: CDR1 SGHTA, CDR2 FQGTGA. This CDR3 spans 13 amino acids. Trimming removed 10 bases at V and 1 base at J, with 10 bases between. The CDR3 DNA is TGTGCCACCGCTGAGGGGAACACCGGGGAGCTGTTTTTT. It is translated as CATAEGNTGELFF.

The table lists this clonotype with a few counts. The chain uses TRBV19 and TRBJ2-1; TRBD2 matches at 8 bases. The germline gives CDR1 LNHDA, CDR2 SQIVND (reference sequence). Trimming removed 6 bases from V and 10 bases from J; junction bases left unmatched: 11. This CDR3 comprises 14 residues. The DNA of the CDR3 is TGTGCCAGTAGAAGAGCGGGAGCGCTCGGGGAGCAGTTCTTC. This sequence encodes CASRRAGALGEQFF.

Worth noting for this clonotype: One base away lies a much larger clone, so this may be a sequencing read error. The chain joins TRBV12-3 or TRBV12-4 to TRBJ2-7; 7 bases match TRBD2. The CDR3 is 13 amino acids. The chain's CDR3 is CTSSGIGGSEQYF. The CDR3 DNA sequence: TGTACCAGCAGCGGGATTGGGGGGAGCGAGCAGTACTTC.